The rows below give T cell receptor beta chains drawn from one sample of a study of tumor-infiltrating lymphocytes in primary liver carcinoma. TCRdb re-analysed the multiplex PCR reads in MiXCR, keeping a single row per CDR3 protein. The data contain some 120,000 distinct CDR3 sequences, 60% to 75% of them singletons. Sequenced: liver tumor tissue from sampling region 3. These receptors all come from a woman aged 55-75 years with primary liver carcinoma and hepatitis B virus infection. The CDR3 runs from the conserved cysteine through the conserved F or W. The order of the fields is CDR3 protein, CDR3 DNA, V gene, clone size, J gene, D gene. A D gene is named only where the DNA matches it firmly. The size field is filled for only some rows; it gives once, few, many or a size class.

CASKLRLAGQETQYF TGTGCCAGCAAGTTAAGGCTAGCGGGCCAAGAGACCCAGTACTTC TRBV11-2 - TRBJ2-5 TRBD2
CANSQRRAHYGYTF TGTGCCAACAGCCAAAGGAGGGCCCACTATGGCTACACCTTC TRBV11-2 - TRBJ1-2 -
CASSRTGDNSPLHF TGTGCCAGCAGTAGGACAGGGGATAATTCGCCCCTCCACTTT TRBV12-3/TRBV12-4 many TRBJ1-6 TRBD1
CASSLSGGLGEQFF TGTGCCAGCAGTTTAAGCGGGGGGTTGGGTGAGCAGTTCTTC TRBV12-3/TRBV12-4 many TRBJ2-1 TRBD2
CASSLEGEGSPLHF TGTGCCAGCAGCTTAGAGGGAGAAGGGTCACCCCTCCACTTT TRBV7-8 many TRBJ1-6 -
CASCFLAGGDEQFF TGTGCCAGCTGTTTCTTGGCAGGGGGGGATGAGCAGTTCTTC TRBV28 - TRBJ2-1 -
CASSRTGGADNQPQHF TGTGCCAGCAGTAGAACAGGGGGCGCGGACAATCAGCCCCAGCATTTT TRBV2 many TRBJ1-5 TRBD1
CSGQGGKGNTIYF TGCAGCGGTCAGGGGGGGAAAGGAAACACCATATATTTT TRBV29-1 many TRBJ1-3 TRBD1
CASSHEGLNTEAFF TGTGCCAGCAGCCATGAAGGCTTGAACACTGAAGCTTTCTTC TRBV11-3 - TRBJ1-1 -
CASSYRGSYEQYF TGCGCCAGCAGCTACAGGGGCTCCTACGAGCAGTACTTC TRBV5-1 - TRBJ2-7 TRBD1
CASSLDSPGYNEQFF TGCGCCAGCAGCTTGGACTCCCCGGGCTACAATGAGCAGTTCTTC TRBV5-1 - TRBJ2-1 -
CASSLWSGVRGTYEQYF TGTGCCAGCAGTTTATGGTCAGGTGTCAGGGGAACCTACGAGCAGTACTTC TRBV28 - TRBJ2-7 -
CASSLRPSTDTQYF TGTGCCAGCAGTTTAAGGCCGTCCACAGATACGCAGTATTTT TRBV28 - TRBJ2-3 -
CVSRDRSLYIEAFF TGTGTCAGCAGGGACAGGTCCCTCTACATTGAAGCTTTCTTT TRBV6-6 - TRBJ1-1 TRBD1
CTSKLFPEGEADTQYF TGTACCAGCAAATTGTTCCCAGAGGGAGAGGCAGATACGCAGTATTTT TRBV11-2 - TRBJ2-3 -
CAWIRRGGGYTF TGTGCCTGGATTAGAAGGGGCGGTGGCTACACCTTC TRBV30 many TRBJ1-2 -
CASSASGTGGLYNEQFF TGTGCCAGCAGCGCCTCTGGAACAGGGGGCTTATACAATGAGCAGTTCTTC TRBV7-9 once TRBJ2-1 TRBD1
CASSQDYGRGGDTEAFF TGTGCCAGCAGTCAAGATTACGGGCGCGGAGGGGACACTGAAGCTTTCTTT TRBV6-1 once TRBJ1-1 -
CVSNLAKSTSGNNEQFF TGCGTCAGCAACTTGGCGAAATCTACTAGCGGGAACAATGAGCAGTTCTTC TRBV5-1 - TRBJ2-1 TRBD2
CASSGTGNQPQHF TGTGCCAGCAGTGGGACAGGGAATCAGCCCCAGCATTTT TRBV12-3/TRBV12-4 many TRBJ1-5 TRBD1
CTSSFRTSTDTQYF TGTACCAGCAGCTTTCGGACCAGCACAGATACGCAGTACTTT TRBV11-3 - TRBJ2-3 -
CAWSVRRAITGYEQYF TGTGCCTGGAGTGTAAGGAGGGCCATAACGGGGTACGAGCAGTACTTC TRBV30 - TRBJ2-7 -
CSGGDEAFF TGCAGCGGAGGGGATGAAGCTTTCTTT TRBV29-1 medium-sized TRBJ1-1 -
CASSHRTGGEAQYF TGTGCCAGCAGCCATCGGACAGGGGGCGAGGCCCAGTACTTC TRBV7-9 - TRBJ2-5 TRBD1
CASSLRPGQRFYDEQLF TGTGCTAGCAGCTTACGACCGGGACAGAGATTCTACGATGAGCAGCTCTTC TRBV11-2 - TRBJ2-1 TRBD1
CAWSVPTTFWLYTF TGTGCCTGGAGTGTGCCGACGACATTTTGGTTATACACCTTC TRBV30 - TRBJ1-2 -
CASSGTGGSSGDGYTF TGTGCCAGCAGTGGGACAGGGGGCTCGAGTGGCGATGGCTACACCTTC TRBV28 - TRBJ1-2 TRBD1
CASSLGTSVYNEQFF TGCGCCAGCAGCTTGGGGACTAGCGTCTACAATGAGCAGTTCTTC TRBV5-1 many TRBJ2-1 TRBD2
CASSKTSGRAVAYF TGTGCCAGCAGCAAAACTAGCGGGAGGGCCGTCGCGTATTTT TRBV7-9 many TRBJ2-3 TRBD2
CANSLEPGGERFF TGTGCCAATAGCTTAGAACCGGGAGGAGAGCGGTTCTTC TRBV11-2 - TRBJ2-1 TRBD2
CATSDFRKETQYF TGTGCCACCAGTGATTTCCGGAAAGAGACCCAGTACTTC TRBV24-1 - TRBJ2-5 -
CAWSVVGLAFF TGTGCCTGGAGTGTAGTAGGTTTGGCTTTCTTT TRBV30 many TRBJ1-1 -
CASGLSGTANPPLHF TGTGCCAGTGGCCTCTCCGGGACAGCTAATCCACCCCTCCACTTT TRBV11-2 - TRBJ1-6 TRBD1
CASSFLGGNLNTEAFF TGTGCCAGCAGCTTTTTGGGAGGGAACCTGAACACTGAAGCTTTCTTT TRBV7-8 many TRBJ1-1 -
CASRHVKRGTEQFF TGTGCCAGCAGACATGTTAAGAGGGGAACTGAGCAGTTCTTC TRBV11-2 - TRBJ2-1 -
CASTCADVVTRYF TGTGCCAGCACTTGCGCTGACGTGGTTACGCGGTATTTT TRBV6-2/TRBV6-3 - TRBJ2-3 -
CASSLPGDEKLFF TGTGCCAGCAGCTTACCGGGGGATGAAAAGCTGTTTTTT TRBV11-2 - TRBJ1-4 -